This T cell receptor (beta chain) was sequenced during a study of T-cell memory formation after mild COVID-19 (dated by TCRdb to about 2021). In terms of the full investigation: Most TCR sequence clusters were specific to one of the two donors. In a couple of donors, T-cell clones that expanded and contracted after mild COVID-19 were tracked by sequencing TCRalpha and TCRbeta repertoires over time. Two young, previously healthy adult volunteers made up the cohort, one male and one female. Results and caveats for the whole study, not just this receptor: Contracting CD4+ clones turned up mainly in the CM and EM memory subsets, whereas EMRA was where CD8+ clones were enriched. From day 15 to 85, contracting clones showed balanced CD4/CD8 phenotypes, whereas a second wave of clones that expanded from day 15 to 37 leaned towards CD4+. Whether the second-wave clones peaking on day 37 were SARS-CoV-2 specific was not confirmed. The detection of some responding clones in pre-infection memory suggests that pre-existing cross-reactive memory T cells joined the SARS-CoV-2 response. Only a couple of mild cases were covered in the study, and larger cohorts including severe cases with pre-infection samples were considered necessary.

To note about this clonotype: Its target antigen remains unknown. No much larger clonotype is one base removed from it; base qualities were not supplied.

Sequenced on an Illumina NovaSeq 6000. cDNA libraries for TCRalpha and TCRbeta were prepared by 5'RACE using constant-segment primers, with sample barcodes and unique molecular identifiers added. Trizol reagent was used to extract RNA from every sample. Amplification of the libraries took two PCR steps, and the second step added a second sample barcode plus Illumina TruSeq adapters. Sequencing of the libraries was done on an Illumina NovaSeq, producing 2 x 150 bp paired-end reads. The original pipeline was this. With migec v1.2.7, reads were demultiplexed and then collapsed into UMI-guided consensus sequences. With mixcr v2.1.11, UMI consensuses were aligned to TRA and TRB V and J templates and assembled into clonotypes. A clonotype was counted as expanded or contracted only if both edgeR and NoisET called the change significant, with noise models trained on biological replicates. For edgeR calls, a false discovery rate-adjusted p below 0.01 and a log2 fold-change threshold of 1 were applied. As an exploratory analysis of dynamics, max-normalized trajectories of the 1000 most abundant clonotypes were examined with PCA combined with hierarchical clustering. Each responding clone was given a CD4 or CD8 phenotype based on the CD4+ and CD8+ repertoires, which had been sequenced separately. TCRdb reprocessing: public reads trimmed at Q25 with fastp, clones called with MiXCR, in-frame beta chains kept. Identical CDR3 protein sequences are pooled into one entry, listed with their most common genes and DNA. The V and J calls and clone size are TCRdb's, not the authors'. This sample is represented by about 500,000 distinct CDR3 sequences; around 21% of them were singletons. The top ten hold roughly an eighth of the sample.

CDR1 is given as ENHRY and CDR2 as SYGVKD, both from the germline V gene. From V the trimming removes 2 bases and from J it removes 10 bases, while the gene matches leave 6 bases of the junction unaccounted for. The CDR3 goes from the cysteine to the phenylalanine over 14 residues. This entry keeps only the CDR3 DNA: 42 bases, framed from base 1. Ficoll-Paque density gradient centrifugation was used to isolate PBMCs. In this chain, TRBV10-3 is recombined with TRBJ2-1; the central 9 bases match TRBD1. This TCR was recovered from an adult woman who had mild COVID-19 (a few samples of this study predate the infection). The sample titles of this study are shuffled in the database, so cell type and time point are left out; the donor was told from shared clones. Sequencing was carried out using PBMCs or a T cell subset sorted from them (not recorded which). The nucleotides are TGTGCCATCAGTGAGGACAGGGGGGTTATAGAGCAGTTCTTC. Translated, it reads CAISEDRGVIEQFF.